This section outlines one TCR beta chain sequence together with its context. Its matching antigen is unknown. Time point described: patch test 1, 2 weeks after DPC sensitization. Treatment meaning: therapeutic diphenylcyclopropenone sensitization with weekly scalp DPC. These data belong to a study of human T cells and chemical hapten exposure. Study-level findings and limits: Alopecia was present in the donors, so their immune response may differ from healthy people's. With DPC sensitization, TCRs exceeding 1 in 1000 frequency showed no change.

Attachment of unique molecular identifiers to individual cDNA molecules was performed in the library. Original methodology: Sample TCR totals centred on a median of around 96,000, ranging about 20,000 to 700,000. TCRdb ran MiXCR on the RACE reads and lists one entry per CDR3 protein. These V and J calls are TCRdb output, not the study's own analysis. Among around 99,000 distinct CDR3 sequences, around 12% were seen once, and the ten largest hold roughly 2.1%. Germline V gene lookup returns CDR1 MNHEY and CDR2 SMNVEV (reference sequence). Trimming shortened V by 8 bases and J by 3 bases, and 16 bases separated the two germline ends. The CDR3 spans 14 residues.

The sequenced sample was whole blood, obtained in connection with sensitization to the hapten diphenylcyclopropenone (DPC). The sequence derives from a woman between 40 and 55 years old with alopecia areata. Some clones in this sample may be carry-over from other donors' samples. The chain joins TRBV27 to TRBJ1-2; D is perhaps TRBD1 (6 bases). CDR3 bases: TGTGCCAGCCGCCCGGGGGCCTTAGACTATGGCTACACCTTC. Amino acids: CASRPGALDYGYTF.